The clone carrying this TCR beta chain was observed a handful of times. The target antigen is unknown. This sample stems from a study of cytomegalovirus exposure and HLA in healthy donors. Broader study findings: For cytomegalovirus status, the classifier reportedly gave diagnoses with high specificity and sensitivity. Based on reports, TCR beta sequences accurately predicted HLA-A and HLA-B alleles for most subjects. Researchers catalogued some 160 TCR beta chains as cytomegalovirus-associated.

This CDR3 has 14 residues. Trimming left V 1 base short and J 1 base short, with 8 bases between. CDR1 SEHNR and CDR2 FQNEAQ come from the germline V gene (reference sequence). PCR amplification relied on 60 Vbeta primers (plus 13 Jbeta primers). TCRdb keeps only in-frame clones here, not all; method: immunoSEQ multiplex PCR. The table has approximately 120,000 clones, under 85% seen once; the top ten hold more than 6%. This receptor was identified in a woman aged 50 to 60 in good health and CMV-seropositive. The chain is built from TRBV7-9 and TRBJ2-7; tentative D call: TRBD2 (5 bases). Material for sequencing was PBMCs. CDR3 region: CASSLVGASYEQYF. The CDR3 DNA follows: TGTGCCAGCAGCTTAGTGGGAGCTTCCTACGAGCAGTACTTC.